This T cell receptor beta chain was documented in a study of cytomegalovirus exposure and HLA in healthy donors. Study conclusions and caveats: Most TCRs appeared rarely, but some public TCRs recurred in many donors.

Assay used: immunoSEQ multiplex PCR; TCRdb lists only in-frame clones, some missing. The sample records 200,000 or so clones, 70% to 90% being singletons. A remark on this clone: Its specificity is not known.

A roughly 120-subject validation cohort, separate from the approximately 720-subject first cohort, supplied the donors. Sequencing was done on a sample of PBMCs. This TCR derives from a young woman in good health and CMV-seronegative.

The CDR3 nucleotides read TGTGCCAGCAGCTTAGCGGGGGGCACCGGGGAGCTGTTTTTT. This encodes CASSLAGGTGELFF. This sequence joins TRBV6-5 and TRBJ2-2; 10 bases align to TRBD2. With 6 bases clipped from V and 4 bases from J, the junction kept 2 bases outside the gene matches. Germline V gene data show CDR1 as MNHEY and CDR2 as SVGAGI. This CDR3 is 14 amino acids long.